This T cell receptor beta chain was found in a study of T cell responses to AZD1222 COVID-19 vaccine. The CDR3 has 14 amino acids. The junction had 11 bases not matched to a gene; V was cut back by 6 bases and J by 6 bases. Per the germline V gene, CDR1 is LGHDT and CDR2 is YNNKEL (reference sequence). Sequenced by immunoSEQ multiplex PCR; TCRdb stores in-frame clones only, minus some. This table holds under 70,000 clones, 79% found once. This rearrangement joins TRBV3-1 (or the pseudogene TRBV3-2) to TRBJ2-7; 7 bases fit TRBD2. This sample comprised peripheral blood, obtained on day 0 of MenACWY control vaccination. This TCR derives from an adult in good health. The CDR3 bases are TGTGCCAGCAGTTCTGATTTACGGGGGGTCGAGCAGTACTTC. Its translation is CASSSDLRGVEQYF.